The clone carrying this TCR beta chain showed up many times. As yet, its antigen is unknown. This sample stems from a study of spatial heterogeneity in lung cancer. Looking at the study overall: Among detected sequences, beta-chain ones consistently exceeded alpha-chain ones in number. The study, taken as a whole, reports: In tumors, expanded intratumoral alpha and beta TCR counts tracked mutation counts.

In the library, each TCR cDNA molecule bore its own unique molecular identifier. TCRdb independently ran MiXCR on the 5' RACE reads; one entry per CDR3 protein. The sample records about 13,000 distinct CDR3 sequences, roughly 5.6% being singletons. This CDR3 comprises 14 residues. Germline loops: CDR1 SGHAT, CDR2 FQDESV (reference sequence). Trimming at V came to 2 bases and at J to 5 bases, leaving 5 bases not matched to a gene. Stated time point: sample taken at primary tumor resection. The study sequenced unsorted whole RNA from tumor, nontumor lung or frozen PBMC. This sequence joins TRBV11-1 and TRBJ1-1; 7 bases are a match to TRBD1. The TCR was taken from a male donor with early-stage non-small cell lung cancer. Here the sequenced sample was lung tumor tissue, taken at surgery. The CDR3 region has the DNA TGTGCCAGCAGCTTACTAGGGGGCGGGACTGAAGCTTTCTTT. Protein: CASSLLGGGTEAFF.